This TCR beta chain was identified in a study of blood T cell repertoires in COVID-19. In the study overall: COVID-19 samples collected from the United States, Italy and Spain covered acute and convalescent phases. The analysed material was cDNA or gDNA that came from T cells, B-cell-depleted T cells, or PBMCs.

The CDR3 extends over 15 amino acids. Deletions cut 1 base from V and 3 bases from J, with 11 bases between. Per the germline V gene, CDR1 is SGHNT and CDR2 is YENEEA. Original handling: Reference gene primer amplification in the assay estimated nucleated cell counts. Generated by immunoSEQ multiplex PCR, the TCRdb table keeps only in-frame clones and is missing some. The V and J calls and the clone size are those of that table, but D and trimming were determined from the DNA. The sample has some 270,000 clones, about nine tenths seen once. This chain uses TRBV11-3 with TRBJ2-3; D may be TRBD1 (6 bases). The source of this sequence is a man aged 50-60 years with acute or convalescent COVID-19. The specimen sequenced was peripheral blood. CDR3 in amino acids: CASSLGVGTTDTQYF. In nucleotides, the CDR3 is TGTGCCAGCAGCTTAGGAGTAGGGACAACAGATACGCAGTATTTT.